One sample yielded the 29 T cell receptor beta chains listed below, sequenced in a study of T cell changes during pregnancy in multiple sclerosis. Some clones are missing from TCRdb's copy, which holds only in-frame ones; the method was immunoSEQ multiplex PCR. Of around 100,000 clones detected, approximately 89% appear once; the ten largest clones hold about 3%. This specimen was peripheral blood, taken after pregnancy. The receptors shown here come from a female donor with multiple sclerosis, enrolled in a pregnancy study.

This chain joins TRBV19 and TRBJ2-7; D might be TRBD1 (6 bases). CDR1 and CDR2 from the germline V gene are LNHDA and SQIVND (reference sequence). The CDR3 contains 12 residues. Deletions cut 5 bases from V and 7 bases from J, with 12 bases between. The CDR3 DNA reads TGTGCCAGTAGTTTCACCCAGGGGGAGCAGTACTTC. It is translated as CASSFTQGEQYF. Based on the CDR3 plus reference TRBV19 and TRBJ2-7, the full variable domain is DGGITQSPKYLFRKEGQNVTLSCEQNLNHDAMYWYRQDPGQGLRLIYYSQIVNDFQKGDIAEGYSVSREKKESFPLTVTSAQKNPTAFYLCASSFTQGEQYFGPGTRLTVT.

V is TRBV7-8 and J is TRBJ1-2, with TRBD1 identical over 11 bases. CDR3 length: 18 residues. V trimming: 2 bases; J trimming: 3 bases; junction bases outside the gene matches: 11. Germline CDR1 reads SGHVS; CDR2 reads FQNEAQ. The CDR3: CASSLKVIWGQGDYGYTF. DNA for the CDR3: TGTGCCAGCAGCTTAAAGGTCATTTGGGGACAGGGGGACTATGGCTACACCTTC. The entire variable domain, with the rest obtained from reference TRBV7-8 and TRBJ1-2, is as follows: GAGVSQSPRYKVAKRGQDVALRCDPISGHVSLFWYQQALGQGPEFLTYFQNEAQLDKSGLPSDRFFAERPEGSVSTLKIQRTQQEDSAVYLCASSLKVIWGQGDYGYTFGSGTRLTVV.

The CDR3, as DNA: TGTGCCAGCAGTTTCCTCTCAGCGGGGGACAAAAACATTCAGTACTTC. Protein product: CASSFLSAGDKNIQYF. The rearrangement links TRBV27 to TRBJ2-4; 8 nucleotides line up with TRBD2. Germline trimming cut 3 bases from V and 3 bases from J; bases unmatched to any gene: 7. The CDR3 has 16 amino acids. Germline-derived CDR1 and CDR2 are MNHEY and SMNVEV (reference sequence).

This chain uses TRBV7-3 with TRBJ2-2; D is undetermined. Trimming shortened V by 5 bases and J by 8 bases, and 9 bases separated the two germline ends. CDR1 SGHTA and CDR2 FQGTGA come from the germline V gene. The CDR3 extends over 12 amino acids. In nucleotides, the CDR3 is TGTGCCAGCAGCCCCGGCAGGGGGGAGCTGTTTTTT. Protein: CASSPGRGELFF.

The CDR3 protein is CASSAPGGIHNTEAFF. The DNA of the CDR3 is TGTGCCAGCAGCGCTCCAGGGGGGATACACAACACTGAAGCTTTCTTT. The V and J genes are TRBV9 and TRBJ1-1, with TRBD1 matching over 7 bases. CDR1 SGDLS and CDR2 YYNGEE come from the germline V gene. J gave up 2 bases and V 3 bases, and 10 bases lay outside the gene matches. There are 16 residues in the CDR3.

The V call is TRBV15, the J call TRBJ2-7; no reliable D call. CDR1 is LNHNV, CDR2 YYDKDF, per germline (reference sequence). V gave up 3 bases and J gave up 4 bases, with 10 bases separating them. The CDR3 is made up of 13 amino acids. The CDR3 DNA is TGTGCCACCAGCAGGAATCTACGGTACGAGCAGTACTTC. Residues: CATSRNLRYEQYF.

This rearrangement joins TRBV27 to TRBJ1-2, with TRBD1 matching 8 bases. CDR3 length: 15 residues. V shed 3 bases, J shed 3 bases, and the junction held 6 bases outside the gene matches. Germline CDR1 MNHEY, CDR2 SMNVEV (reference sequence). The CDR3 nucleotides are TGTGCCAGCAGTTTGGACGGACAGGGCTACTATGGCTACACCTTC. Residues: CASSLDGQGYYGYTF.

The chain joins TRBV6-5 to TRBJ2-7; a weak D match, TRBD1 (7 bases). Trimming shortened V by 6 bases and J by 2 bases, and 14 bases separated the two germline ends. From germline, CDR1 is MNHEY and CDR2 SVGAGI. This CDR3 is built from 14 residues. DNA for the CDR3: TGTGCCAGCAGCCTCAGGGGGGAAACCTACGAGCAGTACTTC. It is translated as CASSLRGETYEQYF.

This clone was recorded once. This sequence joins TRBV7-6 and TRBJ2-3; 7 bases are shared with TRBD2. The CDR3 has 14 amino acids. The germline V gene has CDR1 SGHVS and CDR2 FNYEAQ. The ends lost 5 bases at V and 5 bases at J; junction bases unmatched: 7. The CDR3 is CASSPGTNKDTQYF. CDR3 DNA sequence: TGTGCCAGCAGCCCCGGGACTAACAAAGATACGCAGTATTTT.

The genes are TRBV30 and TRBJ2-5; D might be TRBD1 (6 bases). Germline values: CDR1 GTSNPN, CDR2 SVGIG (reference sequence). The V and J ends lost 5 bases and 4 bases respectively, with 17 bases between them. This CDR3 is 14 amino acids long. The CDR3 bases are TGTGCCTGGTTCGATAGGGGCAGGGGAGAGACCCAGTACTTC. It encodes CAWFDRGRGETQYF.

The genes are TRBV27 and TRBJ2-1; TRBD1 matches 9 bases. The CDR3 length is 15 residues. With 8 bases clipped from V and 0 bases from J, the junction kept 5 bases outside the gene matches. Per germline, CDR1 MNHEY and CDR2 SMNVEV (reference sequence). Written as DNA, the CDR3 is TGTGCCAGCTTACGGGACAGGGCCTCCTACAATGAGCAGTTCTTC. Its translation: CASLRDRASYNEQFF.

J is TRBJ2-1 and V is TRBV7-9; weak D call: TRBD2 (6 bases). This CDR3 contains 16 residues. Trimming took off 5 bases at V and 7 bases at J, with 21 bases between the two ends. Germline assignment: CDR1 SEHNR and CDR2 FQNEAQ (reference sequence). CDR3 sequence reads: CASSPASGSGVNEQFF. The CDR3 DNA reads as TGTGCCAGCAGCCCCGCGAGCGGTTCGGGGGTGAATGAGCAGTTCTTC.

DNA of the CDR3: TGTGCCAGCTCACCGGACAGGGCCCCTTTGCCCCTCCACTTT. Its translation is CASSPDRAPLPLHF. This sequence joins TRBV18 and TRBJ1-6; 8 bases fit TRBD1. V was clipped by 3 bases and J by 13 bases; unmatched bases: 8. Germline-derived CDR1 and CDR2 are KGHSH and LQKENI. The CDR3 length is 14 residues.

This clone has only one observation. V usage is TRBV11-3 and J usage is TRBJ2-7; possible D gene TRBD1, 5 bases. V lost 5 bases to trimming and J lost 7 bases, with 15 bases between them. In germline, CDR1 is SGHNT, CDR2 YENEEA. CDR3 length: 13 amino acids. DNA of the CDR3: TGTGCCAGCAGCCCCGCGACCCAGGGAGAGCAGTACTTC. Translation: CASSPATQGEQYF.

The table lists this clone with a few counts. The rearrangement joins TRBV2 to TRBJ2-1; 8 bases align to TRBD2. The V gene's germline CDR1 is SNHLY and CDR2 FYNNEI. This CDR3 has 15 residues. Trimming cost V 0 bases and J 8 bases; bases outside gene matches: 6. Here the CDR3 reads CASSEAWRGDDEQFF. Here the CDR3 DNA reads TGTGCCAGCAGTGAAGCGTGGCGGGGGGACGATGAGCAGTTCTTC.

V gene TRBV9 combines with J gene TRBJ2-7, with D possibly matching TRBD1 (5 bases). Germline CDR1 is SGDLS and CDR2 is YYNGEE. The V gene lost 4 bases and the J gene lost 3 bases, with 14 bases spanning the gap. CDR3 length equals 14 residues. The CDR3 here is CASSLWGSHYEQYF. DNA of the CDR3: TGTGCCAGCAGCTTGTGGGGCAGTCACTACGAGCAGTACTTC.

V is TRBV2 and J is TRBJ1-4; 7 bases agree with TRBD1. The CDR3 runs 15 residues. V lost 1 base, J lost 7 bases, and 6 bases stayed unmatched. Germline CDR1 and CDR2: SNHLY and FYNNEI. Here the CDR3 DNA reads TGTGCCAGCAGTGAAGACAGGGGCGGTGGTGAAAAACTGTTTTTT. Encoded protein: CASSEDRGGGEKLFF.

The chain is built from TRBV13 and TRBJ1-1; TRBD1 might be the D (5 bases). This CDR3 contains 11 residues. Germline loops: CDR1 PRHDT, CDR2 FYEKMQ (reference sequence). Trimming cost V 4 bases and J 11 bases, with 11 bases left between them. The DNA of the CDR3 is TGTGCCAGCAGCTCGGGGGGTGTTGCTTTCTTT. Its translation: CASSSGGVAFF.

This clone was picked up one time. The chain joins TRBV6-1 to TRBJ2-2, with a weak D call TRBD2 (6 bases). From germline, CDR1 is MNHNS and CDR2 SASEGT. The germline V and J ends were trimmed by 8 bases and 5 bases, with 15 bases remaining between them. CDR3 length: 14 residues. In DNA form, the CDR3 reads TGTGCCAGCCTAAGACCGGAGGGGACCGGGGAGCTGTTTTTT. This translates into CASLRPEGTGELFF.

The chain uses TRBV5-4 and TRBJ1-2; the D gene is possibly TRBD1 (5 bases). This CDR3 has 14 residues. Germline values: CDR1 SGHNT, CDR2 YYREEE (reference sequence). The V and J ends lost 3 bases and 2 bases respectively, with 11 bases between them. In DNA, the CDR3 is TGTGCCAGCAGCTCGGCGGGACGGAACTATGGCTACACCTTC. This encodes CASSSAGRNYGYTF. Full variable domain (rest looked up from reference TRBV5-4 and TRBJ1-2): ETGVTQSPTHLIKTRGQQVTLRCSSQSGHNTVSWYQQALGQGPQFIFQYYREEENGRGNFPPRFSGLQFPNYSSELNVNALELDDSALYLCASSSAGRNYGYTFGSGTRLTVV.

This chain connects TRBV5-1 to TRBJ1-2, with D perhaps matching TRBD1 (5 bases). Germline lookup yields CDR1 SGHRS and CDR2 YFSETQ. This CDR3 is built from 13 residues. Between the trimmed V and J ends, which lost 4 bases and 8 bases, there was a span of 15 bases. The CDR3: CASSPDGAGGYTF. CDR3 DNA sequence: TGCGCCAGCAGCCCCGACGGGGCGGGGGGCTACACCTTC.

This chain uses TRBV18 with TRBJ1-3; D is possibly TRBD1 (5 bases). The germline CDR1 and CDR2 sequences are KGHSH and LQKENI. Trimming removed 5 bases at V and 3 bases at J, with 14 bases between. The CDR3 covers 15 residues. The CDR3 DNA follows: TGTGCCAGCTCATCGCGCAGGGAAGGTGGAAACACCATATATTTT. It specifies CASSSRREGGNTIYF.

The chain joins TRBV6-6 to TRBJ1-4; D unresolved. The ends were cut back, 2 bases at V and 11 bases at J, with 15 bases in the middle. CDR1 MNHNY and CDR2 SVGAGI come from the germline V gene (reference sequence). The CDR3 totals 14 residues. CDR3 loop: CASSYADWAEKLFF. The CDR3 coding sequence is TGTGCCAGCAGTTACGCCGATTGGGCCGAGAAACTGTTTTTT.

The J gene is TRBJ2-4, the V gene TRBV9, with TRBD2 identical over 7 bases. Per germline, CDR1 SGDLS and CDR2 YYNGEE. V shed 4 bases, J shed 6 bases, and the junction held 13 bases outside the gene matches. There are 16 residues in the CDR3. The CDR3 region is CASSFSLSGTTNIQYF. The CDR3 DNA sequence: TGTGCCAGCAGCTTCTCTCTTTCCGGGACTACAAACATTCAGTACTTC.

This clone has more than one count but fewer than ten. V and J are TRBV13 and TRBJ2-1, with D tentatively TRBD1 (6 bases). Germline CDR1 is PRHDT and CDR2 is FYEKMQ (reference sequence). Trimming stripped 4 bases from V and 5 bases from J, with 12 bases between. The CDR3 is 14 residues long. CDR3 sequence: CASSSRDTNNEQFF. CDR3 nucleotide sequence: TGTGCCAGCAGCTCCCGGGACACCAACAATGAGCAGTTCTTC.

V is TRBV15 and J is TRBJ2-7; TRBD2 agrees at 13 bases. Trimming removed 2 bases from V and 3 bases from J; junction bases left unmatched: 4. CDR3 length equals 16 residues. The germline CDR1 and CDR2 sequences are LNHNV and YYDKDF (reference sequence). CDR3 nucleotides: TGTGCCACCAGCAGACTCGGGACTAGCGGGAACTACGAGCAGTACTTC. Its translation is CATSRLGTSGNYEQYF.

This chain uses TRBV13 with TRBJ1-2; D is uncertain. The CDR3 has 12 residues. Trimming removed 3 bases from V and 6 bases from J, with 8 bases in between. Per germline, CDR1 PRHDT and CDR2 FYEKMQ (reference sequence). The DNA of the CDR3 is TGTGCCAGCAGCTTGGCGGGTAATGGCTACACCTTC. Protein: CASSLAGNGYTF.

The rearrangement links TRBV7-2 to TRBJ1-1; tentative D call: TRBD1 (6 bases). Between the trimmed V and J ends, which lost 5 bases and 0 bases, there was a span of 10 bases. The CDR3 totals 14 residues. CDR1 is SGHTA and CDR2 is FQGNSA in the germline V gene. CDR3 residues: CASSLGTLNTEAFF. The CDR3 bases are TGTGCCAGCAGCCTAGGGACACTGAACACTGAAGCTTTCTTT.

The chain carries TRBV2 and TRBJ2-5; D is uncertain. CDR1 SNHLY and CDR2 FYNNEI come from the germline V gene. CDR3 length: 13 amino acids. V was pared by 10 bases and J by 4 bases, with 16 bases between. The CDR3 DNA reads TGTGCCACGATTTCTGAGATGCGAGAGACCCAGTACTTC. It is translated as CATISEMRETQYF.